This TCR beta chain was identified during a study of shared clonotypes between healthy human individuals. The CDR3 is made up of 14 amino acids. Germline loops: CDR1 SGHAT, CDR2 FQNNGV. V was clipped by 3 bases and J by 4 bases; unmatched bases: 3. As defined, naive CD8 cells were CD45RO-negative and positively selected for CCR7, with terminally differentiated effector memory CD45RA+ cells excluded. Only in-frame clones appear in the TCRdb table, and some are missing; sequencing was by immunoSEQ multiplex PCR. This sample has about 680,000 clones, with around 92% found just once. Sequenced material: naive CD8+ T cells sorted from blood. This sequence originates from a man aged 25 to 45 in good health. The chain carries TRBV11-2 and TRBJ2-3, with 8 bases identical to TRBD1. CDR3 bases: TGTGCCAGCAGCTTGGACAGGGAACCAGATACGCAGTATTTT. Protein product: CASSLDREPDTQYF.